The source of this T cell receptor beta chain is a study of blood T cells in healthy people across ages. Together with a sample-barcoded 5' primer, a J-beta primer mix was included in a second PCR lasting about 7 to 11 cycles. TCRdb ran MiXCR on the 5' RACE reads and lists one entry per CDR3 protein. The sample gives about 800,000 distinct CDR3 sequences, approximately 25% of which show up once; 3% to 4% is in the top ten. Trimming cost V 5 bases and J 4 bases, with 11 bases left between them. The CDR3 is 13 residues long. These data also featured in a second study, about T cells of mothers and their children. This second study notes: There were over 10 million TCR beta CDR3 reads from each mother and 2.5 million to 3.5 million from each child.

The V gene is TRBV12-3 or TRBV12-4, the J gene TRBJ1-2; maybe TRBD1 (5 bases). Material for sequencing was blood. This TCR was sampled from a boy younger than 18 in good health. CDR3 loop: CASSTWGSYGYTF. DNA for the CDR3: TGTGCCAGCAGTACCTGGGGCTCCTATGGCTACACCTTC.